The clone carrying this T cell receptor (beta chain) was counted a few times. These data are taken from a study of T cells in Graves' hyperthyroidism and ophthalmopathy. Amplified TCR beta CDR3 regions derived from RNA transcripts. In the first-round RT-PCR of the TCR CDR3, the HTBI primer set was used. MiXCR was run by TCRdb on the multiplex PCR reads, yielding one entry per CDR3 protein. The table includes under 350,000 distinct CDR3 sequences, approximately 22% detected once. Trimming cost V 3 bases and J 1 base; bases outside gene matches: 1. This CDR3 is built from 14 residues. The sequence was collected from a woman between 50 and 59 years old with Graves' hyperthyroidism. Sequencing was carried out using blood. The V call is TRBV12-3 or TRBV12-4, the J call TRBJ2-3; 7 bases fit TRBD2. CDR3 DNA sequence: TGTGCCAGCAGTTTTGCGGGGGGCACAGATACGCAGTATTTT. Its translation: CASSFAGGTDTQYF.